A selection of T cell receptor beta chains follows, all from one sample in a study of type 1 regulatory T cells. Their specific antigens are unknown. TCRdb called the reads again in MiXCR, with one record for every CDR3 protein. The sample lists more than 4,000 distinct CDR3 sequences; roughly a quarter were seen once. Material for sequencing was cultured type 1 regulatory T (Tr1) cells, either the whole culture or a sorted fraction (not recorded which). These receptors originate from a human donor in good health. Both conserved end residues are part of each CDR3. Each record gives: D gene, clone size, J gene, V gene, CDR3 protein, CDR3 DNA. D genes are given only for firm matches. Clone size is given for some rows only: seen once, a few or many times, or a class if the clone is expanded.

D gene: TRBD1; clone size: many; J gene: TRBJ2-1; V gene: TRBV5-1; CDR3 protein: CASSFAGTGGSYNEQFF; CDR3 DNA: TGCGCCAGCAGCTTTGCCGGGACAGGGGGATCATACAATGAGCAGTTCTTC
D gene: -; clone size: -; J gene: TRBJ1-5; V gene: TRBV20-1; CDR3 protein: CSASAGGMGNQPQHF; CDR3 DNA: TGCAGTGCTAGCGCCGGGGGGATGGGCAATCAGCCCCAGCATTTT
D gene: -; clone size: once; J gene: TRBJ2-5; V gene: TRBV11-2; CDR3 protein: CASSLIRGFGTQYF; CDR3 DNA: TGTGCCAGCAGCTTAATCAGAGGCTTTGGGACCCAGTACTTC
D gene: TRBD2; clone size: few; J gene: TRBJ2-5; V gene: TRBV27; CDR3 protein: CASSLSLAGGGETQYF; CDR3 DNA: TGTGCCAGCAGTTTATCGTTAGCGGGGGGCGGGGAGACCCAGTACTTC
D gene: -; clone size: -; J gene: TRBJ1-2; V gene: TRBV5-6; CDR3 protein: CASTRLVEGGYTF; CDR3 DNA: TGTGCCAGCACCCGGCTTGTCGAGGGGGGCTACACCTTC
D gene: -; clone size: many; J gene: TRBJ2-7; V gene: TRBV7-2; CDR3 protein: CASSLGVSNSYEQYF; CDR3 DNA: TGTGCCAGCAGCTTAGGTGTCAGCAACTCCTACGAGCAGTACTTC
D gene: -; clone size: few; J gene: TRBJ2-4; V gene: TRBV18; CDR3 protein: CASSPPSKNIQYF; CDR3 DNA: TGTGCCAGCTCACCACCGTCCAAAAACATTCAGTACTTC
D gene: TRBD1; clone size: -; J gene: TRBJ2-2; V gene: TRBV11-3; CDR3 protein: CASSGDSPGELFF; CDR3 DNA: TGTGCCAGCAGCGGGGACAGCCCAGGGGAGCTGTTTTTT
D gene: TRBD2; clone size: -; J gene: TRBJ2-3; V gene: TRBV5-6; CDR3 protein: CANSYTAGEVTDTQYF; CDR3 DNA: TGTGCCAACAGTTACACTGCGGGAGAGGTGACAGATACGCAGTATTTT
D gene: TRBD1; clone size: -; J gene: TRBJ2-3; V gene: TRBV6-1; CDR3 protein: CASSEIRGLARGLGKSTDTQYF; CDR3 DNA: TGTGCCAGCAGTGAAATTAGGGGCTTAGCTAGGGGGCTTGGTAAAAGCACAGATACGCAGTATTTT
D gene: -; clone size: -; J gene: TRBJ1-5; V gene: TRBV20-1; CDR3 protein: CSARDGGYQPQHF; CDR3 DNA: TGCAGTGCTAGAGACGGGGGATATCAGCCCCAGCATTTT
D gene: -; clone size: few; J gene: TRBJ2-3; V gene: TRBV7-9; CDR3 protein: CASSTTGTRDTQYF; CDR3 DNA: TGTGCCAGCAGCACTACCGGGACCCGCGATACGCAGTATTTT
D gene: -; clone size: -; J gene: TRBJ1-1; V gene: TRBV18; CDR3 protein: CASSPPMNTEAFF; CDR3 DNA: TGTGCCAGCTCACCGCCCATGAACACTGAAGCTTTCTTT
D gene: TRBD1; clone size: medium-sized; J gene: TRBJ1-1; V gene: TRBV6-5; CDR3 protein: CASREHRGGNTEAFF; CDR3 DNA: TGTGCCAGCAGGGAACACAGGGGGGGGAACACTGAAGCTTTCTTT
D gene: -; clone size: -; J gene: TRBJ1-2; V gene: TRBV14; CDR3 protein: CASSQQQGSSGYTF; CDR3 DNA: TGTGCCAGCAGCCAACAACAGGGATCGTCTGGCTACACCTTC
D gene: TRBD1; clone size: many; J gene: TRBJ2-7; V gene: TRBV7-8; CDR3 protein: CASSLEWTGIYEQYF; CDR3 DNA: TGTGCCAGCAGCTTAGAGTGGACAGGGATCTACGAGCAGTACTTC
D gene: TRBD1; clone size: -; J gene: TRBJ1-6; V gene: TRBV18; CDR3 protein: CATKGTGVDSPLHF; CDR3 DNA: TGTGCCACTAAAGGGACAGGGGTGGATTCACCCCTCCACTTT
D gene: -; clone size: -; J gene: TRBJ2-2; V gene: TRBV5-4; CDR3 protein: CASSLRKGLTGELFF; CDR3 DNA: TGTGCCAGCAGCTTGAGGAAGGGGCTCACCGGGGAGCTGTTTTTT
D gene: -; clone size: many; J gene: TRBJ1-5; V gene: TRBV6-6; CDR3 protein: CASSRVVGPNQPQHF; CDR3 DNA: TGTGCCAGCAGCCGCGTAGTAGGTCCTAATCAGCCCCAGCATTTT
D gene: -; clone size: -; J gene: TRBJ1-3; V gene: TRBV5-1; CDR3 protein: CASSSTQSSGNTIYF; CDR3 DNA: TGCGCCAGCAGCTCAACACAGAGTTCTGGAAACACCATATATTTT
D gene: -; clone size: few; J gene: TRBJ1-1; V gene: TRBV18; CDR3 protein: CASSPERGGDNTEAFF; CDR3 DNA: TGTGCCAGCTCACCGGAGCGGGGGGGAGATAACACTGAAGCTTTCTTT
D gene: -; clone size: large; J gene: TRBJ1-1; V gene: TRBV7-9; CDR3 protein: CASSRSGGSNTEAFF; CDR3 DNA: TGTGCCAGCAGCCGGTCGGGAGGATCGAACACTGAAGCTTTCTTT
D gene: TRBD1; clone size: medium-sized; J gene: TRBJ1-3; V gene: TRBV6-6; CDR3 protein: CASSSTGRIGNTIYF; CDR3 DNA: TGTGCCAGCAGTTCGACAGGGAGGATCGGAAACACCATATATTTT
D gene: TRBD1; clone size: -; J gene: TRBJ1-1; V gene: TRBV7-2; CDR3 protein: CASSTLRGPVTEAFF; CDR3 DNA: TGTGCCAGCAGTACACTCAGGGGGCCGGTAACTGAAGCTTTCTTT
D gene: TRBD2; clone size: -; J gene: TRBJ2-3; V gene: TRBV20-1; CDR3 protein: CSARRLAGKKDTQYF; CDR3 DNA: TGCAGTGCTAGAAGACTAGCGGGGAAGAAAGATACGCAGTATTTT
D gene: TRBD1; clone size: -; J gene: TRBJ1-1; V gene: TRBV3-1; CDR3 protein: CASSQDPGQGREACF; CDR3 DNA: TGTGCCAGCAGCCAGGACCCAGGACAGGGGAGGGAAGCTTGCTTT
D gene: -; clone size: once; J gene: TRBJ1-1; V gene: TRBV7-2; CDR3 protein: CASSMGQNTEAFF; CDR3 DNA: TGTGCCAGCAGCATGGGACAGAACACTGAAGCTTTCTTT
D gene: -; clone size: -; J gene: TRBJ2-3; V gene: TRBV20-1; CDR3 protein: CSARDLGRGTQYF; CDR3 DNA: TGCAGTGCTAGAGATCTGGGGCGAGGTACGCAGTATTTT
D gene: -; clone size: few; J gene: TRBJ2-7; V gene: TRBV7-8; CDR3 protein: CASSLVSIGTYEQYF; CDR3 DNA: TGTGCCAGCAGCTTAGTTTCTATCGGCACCTACGAGCAGTACTTC
D gene: TRBD1; clone size: -; J gene: TRBJ2-3; V gene: TRBV5-6; CDR3 protein: CASSRLLGTGISDTQYF; CDR3 DNA: TGTGCCAGCAGCCGGCTTCTCGGGACAGGGATATCAGATACGCAGTATTTT
D gene: TRBD2; clone size: -; J gene: TRBJ2-3; V gene: TRBV19; CDR3 protein: CASTPRGGGTDTQYF; CDR3 DNA: TGTGCCAGTACCCCACGGGGGGGGGGCACAGATACGCAGTATTTT
D gene: -; clone size: -; J gene: TRBJ1-1; V gene: TRBV18; CDR3 protein: CASSPLRAQNTEAFF; CDR3 DNA: TGTGCCAGCTCCCCACTTAGGGCCCAGAACACTGAAGCTTTCTTT
D gene: -; clone size: many; J gene: TRBJ2-3; V gene: TRBV11-2; CDR3 protein: CASSLERATSQYF; CDR3 DNA: TGTGCCAGCAGCTTAGAGAGAGCGACCTCGCAGTATTTT
D gene: TRBD1; clone size: -; J gene: TRBJ1-6; V gene: TRBV5-1; CDR3 protein: CASSRGQGNSPLHF; CDR3 DNA: TGCGCCAGCAGCCGCGGACAGGGAAATTCACCCCTCCACTTT
D gene: -; clone size: -; J gene: TRBJ2-3; V gene: TRBV5-1; CDR3 protein: CASSLVPDTRYF; CDR3 DNA: TGCGCCAGCAGCTTGGTGCCAGATACGCGGTATTTT
D gene: -; clone size: -; J gene: TRBJ1-2; V gene: TRBV6-1; CDR3 protein: CASSVGKSGYTF; CDR3 DNA: TGTGCCAGCAGTGTCGGGAAGTCGGGCTACACCTTC
D gene: TRBD2; clone size: -; J gene: TRBJ2-2; V gene: TRBV3-1; CDR3 protein: CASRKTSPSGELFF; CDR3 DNA: TGTGCCAGCAGAAAGACTAGCCCATCCGGGGAGCTGTTTTTT
D gene: TRBD2; clone size: many; J gene: TRBJ2-7; V gene: TRBV28; CDR3 protein: CASSLRLAGESSYEQYF; CDR3 DNA: TGTGCCAGCAGTTTACGACTAGCGGGGGAGAGCTCCTACGAGCAGTACTTC
D gene: TRBD1; clone size: -; J gene: TRBJ2-5; V gene: TRBV10-3; CDR3 protein: CAISPAGQGEETQYF; CDR3 DNA: TGTGCCATCAGTCCCGCTGGACAGGGCGAGGAGACCCAGTACTTC
D gene: -; clone size: few; J gene: TRBJ1-6; V gene: TRBV20-1; CDR3 protein: CSARNVGSYNSPLHF; CDR3 DNA: TGCAGTGCTAGAAATGTTGGGTCCTATAATTCACCCCTCCACTTT
D gene: TRBD2; clone size: -; J gene: TRBJ2-7; V gene: TRBV29-1; CDR3 protein: CSVGIRGGYEQYF; CDR3 DNA: TGCAGCGTCGGGATCCGGGGGGGCTACGAGCAGTACTTC
D gene: TRBD1; clone size: -; J gene: TRBJ1-3; V gene: TRBV3-1; CDR3 protein: CASSLQGPSSGNTIYF; CDR3 DNA: TGTGCCAGCAGCTTACAGGGGCCCAGCTCTGGAAACACCATATATTTT
D gene: -; clone size: medium-sized; J gene: TRBJ2-5; V gene: TRBV12-3/TRBV12-4; CDR3 protein: CASSLALVWSQYF; CDR3 DNA: TGTGCCAGCAGTTTAGCTCTGGTCTGGTCCCAGTACTTC
D gene: TRBD1; clone size: medium-sized; J gene: TRBJ1-3; V gene: TRBV7-2; CDR3 protein: CASSADRVSGNTIYF; CDR3 DNA: TGTGCCAGCAGCGCCGACAGGGTCTCTGGAAACACCATATATTTT
D gene: TRBD1; clone size: many; J gene: TRBJ2-3; V gene: TRBV24-1; CDR3 protein: CATSDRDRRTDTQYF; CDR3 DNA: TGTGCCACCAGTGATCGGGACAGACGCACAGATACGCAGTATTTT
D gene: TRBD1; clone size: few; J gene: TRBJ1-5; V gene: TRBV7-6; CDR3 protein: CASSAGTGNQPQHF; CDR3 DNA: TGTGCCAGCAGCGCCGGGACAGGCAATCAGCCCCAGCATTTT
D gene: -; clone size: medium-sized; J gene: TRBJ2-4; V gene: TRBV12-3/TRBV12-4; CDR3 protein: CASSFAGLKNIQYF; CDR3 DNA: TGTGCCAGCAGTTTTGCAGGGCTCAAAAACATTCAGTACTTC